The 9 T cell receptor beta chains reported below all come from one sample, sequenced in a study of identical twins. TCRdb re-called the 5' RACE reads through MiXCR, storing one row per CDR3 protein. The sample contains 150,000 or so distinct CDR3 sequences, around 3.5% of which appear only once. Input material: memory T cells sorted from blood. The source is a man between 18 and 29 years old in good health.

This clonotype was found many times. The chain joins TRBV12-3 or TRBV12-4 to TRBJ2-2, with 7 bases matching TRBD1. Losses at the gene ends were 6 bases for V and 7 bases for J; bases not matched to a gene: 2. The CDR3 runs 12 residues. CDR3 coding DNA: TGTGCCAGCAGACAGGGGATCGGGGAGCTGTTTTTT. This translates into CASRQGIGELFF.

This clonotype showed up many times. V and J are TRBV4-2 and TRBJ2-1; D is unclear. Per the germline V gene, CDR1 is LGHNA and CDR2 is YNFKEQ. Trimming stripped 3 bases from V and 7 bases from J, with 16 bases between. This CDR3 is 15 amino acids long. The CDR3 is CASSHIEKVRNEQFF. In nucleotides, the CDR3 is TGTGCCAGCAGCCATATAGAAAAGGTTCGGAATGAGCAGTTCTTC.

The table lists this clonotype with many counts. The chain employs TRBV9 and TRBJ2-5; D possibly corresponds to TRBD1 (6 bases). CDR1 SGDLS and CDR2 YYNGEE come from the germline V gene. V was shortened by 4 bases and J by 4 bases, with 14 bases between the two germline ends. The CDR3 sequence is 14 residues long. This chain's CDR3 is CASSPGDGLETQYF. As DNA, the CDR3 is TGTGCCAGCAGCCCAGGGGACGGACTAGAGACCCAGTACTTC.

This clonotype appeared many times. This chain uses TRBV12-3 or TRBV12-4 with TRBJ2-2, with 9 bases matching TRBD2. This CDR3 is 15 amino acids long. Unmatched junction bases numbered 9, after V lost 6 bases and J lost 7 bases. The CDR3 bases are TGTGCCAGCAGCCGAGGGACTAGCAGTGGCGGGGAGCTGTTTTTT. Amino acid sequence: CASSRGTSSGGELFF.

This clonotype has ten or more counts. CDR3 nucleotide sequence: TGTGCCAGCAGCCGAGGCAGCGGGAGAGGGAACAATGAGCAGTTCTTC. Protein product: CASSRGSGRGNNEQFF. This chain joins TRBV7-2 and TRBJ2-1, with 8 bases that match TRBD2. Unmatched junction bases numbered 11, after V lost 5 bases and J lost 5 bases. Germline CDR1 SGHTA, CDR2 FQGNSA. This CDR3 is built from 16 residues. Based on the CDR3 plus reference TRBV7-2 and TRBJ2-1, the full variable domain is GAGVSQSPSNKVTEKGKDVELRCDPISGHTALYWYRQSLGQGLEFLIYFQGNSAPDKSGLPSDRFSAERTGGSVSTLTIQRTQQEDSAVYLCASSRGSGRGNNEQFFGPGTRLTVL.

This clonotype occurred many times. This rearrangement joins TRBV7-2 to TRBJ2-6, with 8 bases lining up with TRBD1. The length of the CDR3 is 19 residues. Germline V gene sequence: CDR1 SGHTA, CDR2 FQGNSA. V shed 5 bases, J shed 1 base, and the junction held 13 bases outside the gene matches. DNA for the CDR3: TGTGCCAGCAGCCATATACAGGGGGTGTTTGCGTCTGGGGCCAACGTCCTGACTTTC. Translating it yields CASSHIQGVFASGANVLTF.

The chain has TRBV18 and TRBJ1-1; D gene ambiguous. The germline CDR1 and CDR2 sequences are KGHSH and LQKENI. The CDR3 is 14 amino acids. The V end was cut by 3 bases, the J end by 2 bases, with 10 bases between. The CDR3 loop is CASSPREGNTEAFF. CDR3 coding DNA: TGTGCCAGCTCACCCCGGGAAGGTAACACTGAAGCTTTCTTT.

In this sample, this clonotype turned up many times. The chain employs TRBV5-1 and TRBJ2-1; D might be TRBD1 (6 bases). Looked up from germline, CDR1 is SGHRS and CDR2 is YFSETQ. V shed 2 bases and J shed 8 bases, with 14 bases lying between them. CDR3 length equals 14 residues. In DNA form, the CDR3 reads TGCGCCAGCAGCTTTGACAGGTCTCAGGATGAGCAGTTCTTC. Its protein product is CASSFDRSQDEQFF.

This clonotype was recorded at least ten times. The rearrangement uses TRBV10-3 and TRBJ1-5; D is undetermined. Germline assignment: CDR1 ENHRY and CDR2 SYGVKD. Trimming removed 3 bases from V and 3 bases from J, with 3 bases in between. The CDR3 totals 12 residues. This CDR3 reads CAISDSNQPQHF. CDR3 bases: TGTGCCATCAGTGACTCCAATCAGCCCCAGCATTTT.